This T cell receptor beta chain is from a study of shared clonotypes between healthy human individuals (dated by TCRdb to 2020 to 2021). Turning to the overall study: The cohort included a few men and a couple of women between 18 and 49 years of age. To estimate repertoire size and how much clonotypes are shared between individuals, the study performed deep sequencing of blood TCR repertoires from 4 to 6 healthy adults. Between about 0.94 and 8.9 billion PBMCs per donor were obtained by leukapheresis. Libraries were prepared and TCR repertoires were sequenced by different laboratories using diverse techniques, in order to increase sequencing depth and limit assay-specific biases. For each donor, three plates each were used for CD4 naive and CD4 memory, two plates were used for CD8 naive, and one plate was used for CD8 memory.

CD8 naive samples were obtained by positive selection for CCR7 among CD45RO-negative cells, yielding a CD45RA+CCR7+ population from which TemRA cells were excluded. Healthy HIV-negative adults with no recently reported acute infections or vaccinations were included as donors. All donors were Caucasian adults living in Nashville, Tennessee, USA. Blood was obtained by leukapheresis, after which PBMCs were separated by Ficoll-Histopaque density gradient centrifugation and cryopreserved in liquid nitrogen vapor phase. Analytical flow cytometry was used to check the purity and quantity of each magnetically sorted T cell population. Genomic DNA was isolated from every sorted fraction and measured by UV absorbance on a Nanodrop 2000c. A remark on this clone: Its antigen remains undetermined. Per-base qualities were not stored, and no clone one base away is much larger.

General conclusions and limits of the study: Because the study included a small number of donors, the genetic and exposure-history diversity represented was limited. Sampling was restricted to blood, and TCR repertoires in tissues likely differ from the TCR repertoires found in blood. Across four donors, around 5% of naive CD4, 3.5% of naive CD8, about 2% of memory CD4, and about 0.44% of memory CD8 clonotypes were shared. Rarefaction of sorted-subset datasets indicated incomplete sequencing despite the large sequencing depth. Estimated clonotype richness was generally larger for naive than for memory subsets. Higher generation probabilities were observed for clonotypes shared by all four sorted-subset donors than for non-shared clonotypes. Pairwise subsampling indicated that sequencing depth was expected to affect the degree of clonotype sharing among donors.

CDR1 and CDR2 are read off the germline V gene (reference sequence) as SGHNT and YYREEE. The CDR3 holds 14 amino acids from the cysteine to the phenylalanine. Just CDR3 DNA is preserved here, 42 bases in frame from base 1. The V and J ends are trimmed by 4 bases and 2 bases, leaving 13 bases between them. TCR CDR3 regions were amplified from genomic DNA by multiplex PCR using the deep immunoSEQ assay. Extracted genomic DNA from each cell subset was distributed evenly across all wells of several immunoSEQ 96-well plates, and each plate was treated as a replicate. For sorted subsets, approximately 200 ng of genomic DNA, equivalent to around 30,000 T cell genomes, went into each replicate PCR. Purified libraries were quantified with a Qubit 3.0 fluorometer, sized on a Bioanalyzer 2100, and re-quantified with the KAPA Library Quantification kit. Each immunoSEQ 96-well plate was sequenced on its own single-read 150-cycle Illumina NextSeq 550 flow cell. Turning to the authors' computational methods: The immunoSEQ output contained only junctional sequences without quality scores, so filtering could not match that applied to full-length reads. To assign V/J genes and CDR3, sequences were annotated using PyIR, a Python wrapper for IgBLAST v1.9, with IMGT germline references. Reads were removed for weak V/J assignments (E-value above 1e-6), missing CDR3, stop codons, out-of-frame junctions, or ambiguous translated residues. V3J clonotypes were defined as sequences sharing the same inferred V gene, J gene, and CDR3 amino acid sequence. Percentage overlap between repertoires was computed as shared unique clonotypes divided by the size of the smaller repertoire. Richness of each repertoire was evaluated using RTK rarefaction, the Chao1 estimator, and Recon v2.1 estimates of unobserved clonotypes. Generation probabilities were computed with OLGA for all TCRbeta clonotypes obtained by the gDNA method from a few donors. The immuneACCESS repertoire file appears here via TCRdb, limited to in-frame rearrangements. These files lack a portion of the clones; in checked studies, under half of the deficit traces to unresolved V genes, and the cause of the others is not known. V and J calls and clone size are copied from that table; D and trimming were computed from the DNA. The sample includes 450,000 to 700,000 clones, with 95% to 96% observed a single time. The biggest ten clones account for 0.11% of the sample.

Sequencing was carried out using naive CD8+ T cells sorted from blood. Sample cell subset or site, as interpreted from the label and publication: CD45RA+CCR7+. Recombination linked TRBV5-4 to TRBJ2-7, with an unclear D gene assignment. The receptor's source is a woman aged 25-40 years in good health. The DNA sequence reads TGTGCCAGCAGCCCTGGATGGCTAACCTACGAGCAGTACTTC. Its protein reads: CASSPGWLTYEQYF.